One T cell receptor (beta chain) is described in this entry. Its antigen remains unknown. In the same sample, other DNA sequences code for this CDR3. Sequencing used cDNA as its template, made by extracting RNA and reverse transcribing it. Sequencing was performed with immunoSEQ multiplex PCR; in TCRdb, only in-frame clones are kept and a portion is missing. This table has over 150,000 clones, about 60% appearing once. This sample was included in a study of CD8+ T cells in alopecia areata. Study in general: Those patients who were treated received oral tofacitinib, which was given at 5 to 10 mg twice daily for moderate-to-severe alopecia areata.

Whole-study results and caveats: It was observed that many expanded lesional clones persisted in scalp and blood during tofacitinib.

Regarding treatment: oral pan-JAK inhibitor, 5-10 mg twice daily. Researchers gathered lesional scalp punch biopsies and peripheral blood from patients with alopecia areata. This CDR3 region has 14 residues. CDR1 is LNHNV, CDR2 YYDKDF, per germline (reference sequence). Deletions cut 1 base from V and 6 bases from J, with 12 bases between. The gene calls are TRBV15 and TRBJ1-2; a weak D match, TRBD1 (6 bases). This specimen consisted of CD4+ T cells sorted from blood, obtained at week 24, from a patient treated with tofacitinib. This TCR came from a human donor with alopecia areata. The CDR3 protein is CATSRVGGIDGYTF. In DNA form, the CDR3 reads TGTGCCACCAGCAGAGTGGGGGGCATAGATGGCTACACCTTC.